This T cell receptor beta chain was captured by sequencing in a study of blood T cell repertoires in COVID-19. Study summary: Spain, Italy and the United States supplied samples that represented acute and convalescent COVID-19. PBMCs, B-cell-depleted T cells, or T cells were the source of the cDNA or gDNA that made up the material.

This CDR3 contains 16 residues. Unmatched junction bases numbered 13, after V lost 6 bases and J lost 5 bases. Germline V gene sequence: CDR1 MNHNY, CDR2 SVGAGI (reference sequence). Original handling: Amplification with reference gene primers provided the estimates of nucleated cell counts. Measured with immunoSEQ multiplex PCR; TCRdb has only the in-frame clones, and not every one. D and trimming were read from the DNA, whereas the V and J calls and clone size are those reported in that table. Seen here are approximately 530,000 clones, around 90% observed once, and the top ten hold about 8%. The source of this sequence is a woman aged 45-60 years with COVID-19, enrolled during active disease. The sequenced sample was peripheral blood. The chain joins TRBV6-6 to TRBJ2-3, with 8 bases lining up with TRBD2. DNA for the CDR3: TGTGCCAGCAGCCAGACCCCGGGACTAGTCGGAGATACGCAGTATTTT. As protein: CASSQTPGLVGDTQYF.